Listed below are T cell receptor beta chains from one sample, sequenced in a study of T cells in Graves' hyperthyroidism and ophthalmopathy. TCRdb re-called the multiplex PCR reads with MiXCR, one entry per CDR3 protein. This repertoire shows approximately 380,000 distinct CDR3 sequences, over 15% found once; its top ten account for around 4%. The sequencing sample was made of blood. Receptors originate from a woman aged 18 to 35 with Graves' hyperthyroidism. Both conserved end residues are part of each CDR3. A D gene is named only where the DNA matches it firmly. Part of the rows lack a size; the others show once, few, many or a class for expanded clones.

d_gene	abundance	v_gene	j_gene	CDR3nt	CDR3aa
NA	many	TRBV3-1	TRBJ1-1	TGTGCCAGCAGCCAGGACCTCACAGGGACTGAAGCTTTCTTT	CASSQDLTGTEAFF
NA	many	TRBV12-3/TRBV12-4	TRBJ2-5	TGTGCCAGCACCCTGGGGCAGGGGGAGACCCAGTACTTC	CASTLGQGETQYF
TRBD2	many	TRBV7-7	TRBJ2-5	TGTGCTAGCAGCTCATCGGGGGGACCTGCGGAGACCCAGTACTTC	CASSSSGGPAETQYF
NA	many	TRBV29-1	TRBJ1-2	TGCAGCGTTGACAGGGCTGGGGATGGCTACACCTTC	CSVDRAGDGYTF
NA	few	TRBV6-4	TRBJ1-1	TGTGCCAGCAGACAGGGTTCGGACACTGAAGCTTTCTTT	CASRQGSDTEAFF
NA	many	TRBV7-9	TRBJ2-5	TGTGCCAGCAGCTTAGGGGGTAGCCGGGAGACCCAGTACTTC	CASSLGGSRETQYF
NA	many	TRBV18	TRBJ1-2	TGTGCCAGCTCACAGCTAAAGACAGAAAACTATGGCTACACCTTC	CASSQLKTENYGYTF
NA	NA	TRBV19	TRBJ2-7	TGTGCCAGTAGTGACCACGGCCCCTACGAGCAGTACTTC	CASSDHGPYEQYF
NA	many	TRBV11-2	TRBJ2-7	TGTGCCAGCACCCAGGGAGGGGGGACCTACGAGCAGTACTTC	CASTQGGGTYEQYF
NA	NA	TRBV2	TRBJ2-7	TGTGCCAGCATAGCCCAAGGGGATCAGTACTTC	CASIAQGDQYF
TRBD1	many	TRBV28	TRBJ2-4	TGTGCCAGCAGACTCAACAGGGGGCAGGACATTCAGTACTTC	CASRLNRGQDIQYF
TRBD1	many	TRBV6-5	TRBJ1-2	TGTGCCAGCAGTTTATTTCCCGGGACAGGGGCCGGCTACACCTTC	CASSLFPGTGAGYTF
NA	NA	TRBV6-5	TRBJ1-3	TGTGCCAGCAGTTACCAAGGGGGGAAAGGAAACACCATATATTTT	CASSYQGGKGNTIYF
TRBD1	many	TRBV7-9	TRBJ2-7	TGTGCCAGCAGCGCGCCGGGACAGGGCTACGAGCAGTACTTC	CASSAPGQGYEQYF
TRBD2	many	TRBV6-5	TRBJ2-1	TGTGCCAGCAGTCTACTAGCGGGGGGCAAGAATGAGCAGTTCTTC	CASSLLAGGKNEQFF
NA	many	TRBV7-2	TRBJ1-1	TGTGCCAGCAGCTCTCGGGTGTACACTGAAGCTTTCTTT	CASSSRVYTEAFF
NA	many	TRBV4-1	TRBJ1-2	TGCGCCAGCAGCCAGGCAACAGGGAGGGACTATGGCTACACCTTC	CASSQATGRDYGYTF
NA	many	TRBV5-1	TRBJ2-7	TGCGCCAGCAGCCCCGAGGGGTGGGCCGGGAAAACCTACGAGCAGTACTTC	CASSPEGWAGKTYEQYF
NA	many	TRBV15	TRBJ1-5	TGTGCCACCAGCCAGGGCCGGTATAGCAATCAGCCCCAGCATTTT	CATSQGRYSNQPQHF
NA	many	TRBV6-5	TRBJ1-1	TGTGCCAGCCGCCGGTTGGGGAACACTGAAGCTTTCTTT	CASRRLGNTEAFF
TRBD2	many	TRBV20-1	TRBJ2-7	TGCAGTGGCGGGAGGGCGTTGGATCGCTACGAGCAGTACTTC	CSGGRALDRYEQYF
NA	many	TRBV5-1	TRBJ1-1	TGCGCCAGCACCGGAGGGCAGGGGACTGAAGCTTTCTTT	CASTGGQGTEAFF
TRBD1	many	TRBV20-1	TRBJ1-2	TGCAGTGCTGCCCAGGGGGTAATTAAGGGCTACACCTTC	CSAAQGVIKGYTF
TRBD2	NA	TRBV24-1	TRBJ2-5	TGTGCCACCAGTGATCCGGGACTAGCGGGGGCCGGGTACCAAGAGACCCAGTACTTC	CATSDPGLAGAGYQETQYF
NA	many	TRBV6-2/TRBV6-3	TRBJ1-5	TGTGCCAGCAGTACAGGGTGGCATCAGCCCCAGCATTTT	CASSTGWHQPQHF
NA	many	TRBV12-3/TRBV12-4	TRBJ1-1	TGTGCCAGCAGAGACAGGAATGCGTGGAACACTGAAGCTTTCTTT	CASRDRNAWNTEAFF
NA	NA	TRBV30	TRBJ1-3	TGTGCCTGGAACAGGGATTCTGGAAACACCATGTATTTT	CAWNRDSGNTMYF
NA	many	TRBV20-1	TRBJ2-5	TGCAGTGCTAGTAATATGTTGACCCAGTACTTC	CSASNMLTQYF
NA	many	TRBV15	TRBJ1-1	TGTGCCACCAGCCGAGGACTGAAGAACACTGAAGCTTTCTTT	CATSRGLKNTEAFF
TRBD1	many	TRBV10-2	TRBJ2-5	TGCGCCAGCAGTGATTTTCAGGACAGGGTCTCAGAGACCCAGTACTTC	CASSDFQDRVSETQYF
NA	many	TRBV6-5	TRBJ2-2	TGTGCCAGCAGTTATTTTACAAACGTTAAACGCGGGGAGCTGTTTTTT	CASSYFTNVKRGELFF
TRBD1	once	TRBV4-1	TRBJ1-6	TGCGCCAGCAGCGAGGGACAGGGGCCCTTTTCACCCCTCCACTTT	CASSEGQGPFSPLHF
NA	few	TRBV5-1	TRBJ1-5	TGCGCCAGCAGCCCCTTTGGGGCTGATCAGCCCCAGCATTTT	CASSPFGADQPQHF
NA	once	TRBV28	TRBJ2-7	TGTAGACCAGGGCCGGCATCCTACGAGCAGTACTTC	CRPGPASYEQYF
NA	NA	TRBV6-2/TRBV6-3	TRBJ2-7	TGTGCCAGCAGGACCTCCCTAGCGCGAAGGCTCTACGAGCAGTACTTC	CASRTSLARRLYEQYF
NA	NA	TRBV7-6	TRBJ2-7	TGTGCCACCTCCGCCGAGGGTTTGGTCGAGCAGTACTTC	CATSAEGLVEQYF
NA	many	TRBV20-1	TRBJ1-2	TGCAGTGCTAGTGACGGCCATGGCTACACCTTC	CSASDGHGYTF
NA	many	TRBV20-1	TRBJ1-1	TGCAGTGCTAGAGAAAAAACAGGGACAGCTTTCTTT	CSAREKTGTAFF
TRBD2	many	TRBV15	TRBJ2-5	TGTGCCACCAGCAGAGATGGCGGGGGGCCAGAGACCCAGTACTTC	CATSRDGGGPETQYF
NA	many	TRBV25-1	TRBJ1-1	TGTGCCAGCAGTGCTTGGAAAACCACTGAAGCTTTCTTT	CASSAWKTTEAFF
NA	few	TRBV2	TRBJ2-7	TGTGCGGGGGGAAGGGGAATTGCCTACGAGCAGTACTTC	CAGGRGIAYEQYF
TRBD2	few	TRBV7-2	TRBJ2-5	TGTGCCAGCAGCATGGGACTAGCGGGACGAAGTGAGACCCAGTACTTC	CASSMGLAGRSETQYF
NA	many	TRBV19	TRBJ1-1	TGTGCCAGTACCTTGAGGCAGAACACTGAAGCTTTCTTT	CASTLRQNTEAFF
NA	many	TRBV20-1	TRBJ1-5	TGCAGTGCTAGCGATCGGTTGAGGACCCCGAATCAGCCCCAGCATTTT	CSASDRLRTPNQPQHF
TRBD2	many	TRBV6-1	TRBJ2-7	TGTGCCAGCCGACGGGGGGTATCCTACGAGCAGTACTTC	CASRRGVSYEQYF
NA	many	TRBV20-1	TRBJ1-2	TGCGGATGGGCCAGGTCAGTCTATGGCTACACCTTC	CGWARSVYGYTF
TRBD1	many	TRBV6-4	TRBJ1-1	TGTGCCAGCAGTCGGACAGGGGAGAGCACTGAAGCTTTCTTT	CASSRTGESTEAFF
NA	many	TRBV9	TRBJ2-2	TGTGCCAGCAGCGTAGAGGGCAACCCAACCGGGGAGCTGTTTTTT	CASSVEGNPTGELFF